Here is one T cell receptor (beta chain) with its context. This entry belongs to a study of Ad26.COV2.S vaccination and SARS-CoV-2 variants. Regarding treatment: some 20 received Ad26.COV2.S at low or high dose, single or two shots; roughly five received placebo; per-sample allocation not given. The study sampled participants on day 63 after the first vaccine or placebo injection. Only in-frame clones appear in the TCRdb table, and some are missing; sequencing was by immunoSEQ multiplex PCR. The sample lists hundreds of thousands of clones, 86% occurring once. This specimen consisted of peripheral blood, obtained in a trial of Ad26.COV2.S vaccine versus placebo. This TCR derives from a person aged 18 to 65 who received the Ad26.COV2.S COVID-19 vaccine or a placebo.

The CDR3 bases are TGTGCCAGCAGTTTATCGGGACAGGGGGTATTGGCCAATGAGCAGTTCTTC. Translating gives CASSLSGQGVLANEQFF. This chain joins TRBV27 and TRBJ2-1, with TRBD1 identical over 11 bases. The germline CDR1 and CDR2 sequences are MNHEY and SMNVEV (reference sequence). V lost 0 bases to trimming and J lost 6 bases; unmatched junction nucleotides: 7. The length of the CDR3 is 17 residues.